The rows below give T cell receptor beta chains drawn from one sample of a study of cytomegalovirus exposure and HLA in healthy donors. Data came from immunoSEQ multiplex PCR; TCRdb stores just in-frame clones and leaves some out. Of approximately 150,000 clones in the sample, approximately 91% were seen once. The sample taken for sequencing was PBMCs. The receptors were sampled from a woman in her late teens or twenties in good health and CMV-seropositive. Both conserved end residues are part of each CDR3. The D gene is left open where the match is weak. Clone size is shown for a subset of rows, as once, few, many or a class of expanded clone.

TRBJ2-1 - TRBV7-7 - TGTGCTAGCAGCTTATCCCAGGGTCCCTACAATGAGCAGTTCTTC CASSLSQGPYNEQFF
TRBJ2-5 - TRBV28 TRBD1 TGTGCCAGCAGGCGGACAGGGGGCCGTGAGACCCAGTACTTC CASRRTGGRETQYF
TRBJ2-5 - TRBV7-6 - TGTGCCAGCACCAACAGACAGGCCCAAGAGACCCAGTACTTC CASTNRQAQETQYF
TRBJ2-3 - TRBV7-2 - TGTGCCAGCAGCCCTCAGGGGGGAGATACGCAGTATTTT CASSPQGGDTQYF
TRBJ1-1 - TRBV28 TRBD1 TGTGCCAGCAGTTACAGGGGGCCTCGGGTGTCGAAGAACACTGAAGCTTTCTTT CASSYRGPRVSKNTEAFF
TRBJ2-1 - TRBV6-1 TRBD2 TGTGCCAGCAGTGATGAAAGCGGGAGAGTCTACAATGAGCAGTTCTTC CASSDESGRVYNEQFF
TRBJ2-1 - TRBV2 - TGTGCCAGCAAACTTGACTTAAACAATGAGCAGTTCTTC CASKLDLNNEQFF
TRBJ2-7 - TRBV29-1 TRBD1 TGCAGCGTCCGAGGTGGACAGGGCTCCTACGAGCAGTACTTC CSVRGGQGSYEQYF
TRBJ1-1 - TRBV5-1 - TGCGCCAGCAGCTTGCGTCTGAACACTGAAGCTTTCTTT CASSLRLNTEAFF
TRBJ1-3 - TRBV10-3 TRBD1 TGTGCCATCAGTGAATCGACAGGGTTACGAAACACCATATATTTT CAISESTGLRNTIYF
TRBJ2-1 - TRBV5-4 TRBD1 TGTGCCAGCAGCTCCGGACAGGGGGCAATTTACAATGAGCAGTTCTTC CASSSGQGAIYNEQFF
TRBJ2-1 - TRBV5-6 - TGTGCCAGCAGCTTGGCCTTAAGAGCCTACAATGAGCAGTTCTTC CASSLALRAYNEQFF
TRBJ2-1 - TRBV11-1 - TGTGCCAGCAGCCACCGGACCGGGACTTTCACCAATGAGCAGTTCTTC CASSHRTGTFTNEQFF
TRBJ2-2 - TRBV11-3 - TGTGCCAGCAGCCTCTTTTCCGGGGGAACCGGGGAGCTGTTTTTT CASSLFSGGTGELFF
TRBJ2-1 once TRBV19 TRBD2 TGTGCCAGTAGTAGGCTAGCGGATTACAATGAGCAGTTCTTC CASSRLADYNEQFF
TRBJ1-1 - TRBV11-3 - TGTGCCAGCAGCCTGCACAGGGCGGCGAACACTGAAGCTTTCTTT CASSLHRAANTEAFF
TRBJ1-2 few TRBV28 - TGTGCCAGCAGTTTAGGTAGCTATGGCTACACCTTC CASSLGSYGYTF
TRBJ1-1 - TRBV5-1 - TGCGCCAGCAGCTTGGGGCAGGACACTGAAGCTTTCTTT CASSLGQDTEAFF
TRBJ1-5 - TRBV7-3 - TGTGCCAGCAGCCCCCTGGACAGACAAAGCAATCAGCCCCAGCATTTT CASSPLDRQSNQPQHF
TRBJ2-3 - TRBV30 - TGTGCCTGGAGTAGTGCGGATACGCAGTATTTT CAWSSADTQYF
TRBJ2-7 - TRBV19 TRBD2 TGTGCCAGTAGCTTCGGGACTAGTAACTACGAGCAGTACTTC CASSFGTSNYEQYF
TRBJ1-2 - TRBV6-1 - TGTGCCAGCAGGCAGACAGCCGGCTATGGCTACACCTTC CASRQTAGYGYTF
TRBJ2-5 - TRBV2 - TGTGCCAGCAGTGCTACGACCCAGTACTTC CASSATTQYF
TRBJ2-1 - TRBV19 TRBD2 TGTGCCAGTAGTATAGTTAGCGGGAGGCCCCCTTCTTTCTTC CASSIVSGRPPSFF
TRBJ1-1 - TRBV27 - TGTGCCAGCAGTTTAAGGTCAGGCTTAGTACTGGCTGAAGCTTTCTTT CASSLRSGLVLAEAFF
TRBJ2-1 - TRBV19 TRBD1 TGTGCCAGTACCCTTAGGGGGCACCTCTACAATGAGCAGTTCTTC CASTLRGHLYNEQFF
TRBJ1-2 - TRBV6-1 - TGTGCCAGCAGTGAAGCTTGGAGGGGAGGGCCTGGCTACACCTTC CASSEAWRGGPGYTF
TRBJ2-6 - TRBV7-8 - TGTGCCAGTAACAGGGCTAGTGGGGCCAACGTCCTGACTTTC CASNRASGANVLTF
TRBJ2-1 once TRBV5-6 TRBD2 TGTGCCAGCAGATCTCCGGGTAGCGGGAGGGAGAATGAGCAGTTCTTC CASRSPGSGRENEQFF
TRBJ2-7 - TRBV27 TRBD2 TGTGCCAGCAGTTTAACGACTAGCGGGTTCTCCTACGAGCAGTACTTC CASSLTTSGFSYEQYF
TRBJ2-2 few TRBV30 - TGTGCCTGGAGTGTAGGGGGCACCGGGGAGCTGTTTTTT CAWSVGGTGELFF
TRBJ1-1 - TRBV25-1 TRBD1 TGTGCCAGCAGTCTACAGGGGGCGCGGACTGAAGCTTTCTTT CASSLQGARTEAFF
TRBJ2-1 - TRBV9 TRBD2 TGTGCCAGCAGCCCAACCGGGACTAGCGGGAGTTGGCAGTTCTTC CASSPTGTSGSWQFF
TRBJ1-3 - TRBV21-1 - TGTGCCACGCCGGTCTCTGGAAACACCATATATTTT CATPVSGNTIYF
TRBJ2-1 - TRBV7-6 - TGTGCCAGCAGCCTGTCGAATGAGCAGTTCTTC CASSLSNEQFF
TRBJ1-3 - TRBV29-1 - TGCAGCGTTGAAGATCAGACTTCTGGAAACACCATATATTTT CSVEDQTSGNTIYF
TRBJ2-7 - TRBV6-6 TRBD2 TGTGCCAGCATCCCGACTAGCGGTGCCTACGAGCAGTACTTC CASIPTSGAYEQYF
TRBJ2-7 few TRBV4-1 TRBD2 TGCGCCAGCAGCCAAGTAGAAGGGAGGGCCTCCTACGAGCAGTACTTC CASSQVEGRASYEQYF
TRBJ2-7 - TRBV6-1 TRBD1 TGTGCCAGCAGTGATAGGGACAGGGGGCCCTACGAGCAGTACTTC CASSDRDRGPYEQYF
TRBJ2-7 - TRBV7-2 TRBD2 TGTGCCAGCAGCCCCGGGACTAGCCCCCACGAGCAGTACTTC CASSPGTSPHEQYF
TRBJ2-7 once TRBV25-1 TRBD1 TGTGCCAGCAGTGAATCGGGACAGAACTACGAGCAGTACTTC CASSESGQNYEQYF
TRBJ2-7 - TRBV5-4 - TGTGCCAGCAGCTTTCCAGGGAGGTACGAGCAGTACTTC CASSFPGRYEQYF
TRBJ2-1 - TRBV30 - TGTGCCTGGAGTAGGGGGAATGAGCAGTTCTTC CAWSRGNEQFF
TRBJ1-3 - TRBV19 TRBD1 TGTGCCAGTAGCCCAATTACAGGGGAGACTGGAAACACCATATATTTT CASSPITGETGNTIYF
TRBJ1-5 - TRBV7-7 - TGTGCTAGCAGCTCCCCCATCCGGGGAAGGAGGTCCTTTAGCAATCAGCCCCAGCATTTT CASSSPIRGRRSFSNQPQHF
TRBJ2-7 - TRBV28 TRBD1 TGTGCCAGCAGTTCAGTTGGACAGGGATCCCACGAGCAGTACTTC CASSSVGQGSHEQYF
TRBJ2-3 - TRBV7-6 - TGTGCCAGCAGCTTCGGTCGAGGCGTCGGGAGTGCGGCAGATACGCAGTATTTT CASSFGRGVGSAADTQYF
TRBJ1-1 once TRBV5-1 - TGCGCCAGCAGCGGCGAGGTCCCAGGGGACACTGAAGCTTTCTTT CASSGEVPGDTEAFF
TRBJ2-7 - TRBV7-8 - TGTGCCAGCACCTTGAGTATCGACTCCCACTCCGAGCAGTACTTC CASTLSIDSHSEQYF
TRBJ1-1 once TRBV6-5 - TGTGCCAGTTCCGGGAACACTGAAGCTTTCTTT CASSGNTEAFF
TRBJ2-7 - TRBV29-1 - TGCAGCGTTGGGGCCGTGCGTGATGACGAGCAGTACTTC CSVGAVRDDEQYF
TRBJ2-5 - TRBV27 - TGTGCCAGCAGGAGAGGCGCCCAAGAGACCCAGTACTTC CASRRGAQETQYF
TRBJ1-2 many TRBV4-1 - TGCGCCAGTCGAAACGACGGCGCGGGGGAGCGTGGCTACACCTTC CASRNDGAGERGYTF
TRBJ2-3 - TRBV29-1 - TGCAGCGTGGAACTAGGGGCAGATACGCAGTATTTT CSVELGADTQYF
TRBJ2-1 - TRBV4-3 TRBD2 TGCGCCAGCAGCCAAGAATATCCTAGCGGGACCCATGAGCAGTTCTTC CASSQEYPSGTHEQFF
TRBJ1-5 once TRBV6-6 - TGTGCCAGCAGTCCACAGGGTTATCAGCCCCAGCATTTT CASSPQGYQPQHF
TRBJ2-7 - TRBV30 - TGTGCCTGGAGTCGGAACAGGGCCACCTACGAGCAGTACTTC CAWSRNRATYEQYF
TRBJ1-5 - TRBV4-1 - TGCGCCAGCAGCCAAGTGAGCGTGAATCAGCCCCAGCATTTT CASSQVSVNQPQHF
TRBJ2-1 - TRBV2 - TGTGCCAGCAGGAGGGGACACCAGACCAATGAGCAGTTCTTC CASRRGHQTNEQFF
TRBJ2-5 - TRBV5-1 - TGCGCCAGCAGCTTGGTGCCAGGGGATGAGACCCAGTACTTC CASSLVPGDETQYF